This TCR beta chain appears in the sequencing data of a study of OX40 agonist ivuxolimab in advanced cancers. Study background: People in dose escalation had one of these cancers: hepatocellular carcinoma, melanoma, renal cell or head and neck cancer.

Data came from immunoSEQ multiplex PCR; TCRdb stores just in-frame clones and leaves some out. The sample has 60,000 to 75,000 clones; 88% are singletons. General study points: Part of the nonresponder group also had normalized T-cell clonal expansion that was low.

The V gene end was trimmed by 6 bases and the J gene end by 9 bases; junction bases not matched to a gene: 6. Germline CDR1 is KGHSH and CDR2 is LQKENI. The CDR3 extends over 13 amino acids. Notes on this clone: Its target is not known.

The starting material was CD4+ or CD8+ T cells sorted from blood, obtained in a trial of the OX40 agonist ivuxolimab. This receptor was obtained from an adult with an advanced solid tumor such as melanoma, head and neck, liver or kidney cancer. The rearrangement uses TRBV18 and TRBJ2-1; 9 bases agree with TRBD1. CDR3 protein: CASSPGQGSEQFF. The CDR3 DNA sequence: TGTGCCAGCTCTCCGGGACAGGGTAGTGAGCAGTTCTTC.